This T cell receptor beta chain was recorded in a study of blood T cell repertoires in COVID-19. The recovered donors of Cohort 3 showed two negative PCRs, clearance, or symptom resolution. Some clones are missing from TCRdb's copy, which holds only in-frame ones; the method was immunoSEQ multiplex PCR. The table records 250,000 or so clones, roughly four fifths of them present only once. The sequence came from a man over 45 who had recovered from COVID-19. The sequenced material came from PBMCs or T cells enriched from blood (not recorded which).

The CDR3 DNA sequence: TGTGCCAGCAGCCCCCAGCGGGGGGGTCACAATGAGCAGTTCTTC. Protein: CASSPQRGGHNEQFF. This chain links TRBV14 with TRBJ2-1, with 10 bases identical to TRBD2. The V gene's germline CDR1 is SGHDN and CDR2 FVKESK. This CDR3 contains 15 residues. V shed 4 bases and J 5 bases; nucleotides not matched to a gene: 5.